Each of the 31 T cell receptor beta chains below was sequenced from the same sample in a study of blood T cell repertoires in COVID-19. Profiled with immunoSEQ multiplex PCR; TCRdb holds only in-frame clones, not every one. The sample gives 35,000 to 45,000 clones, just under 85% of which show up once; 4.5% to 6% is in the top ten. Sequences were obtained from peripheral blood. Every receptor here comes from a man aged 45-65 years with active COVID-19.

J is TRBJ2-3 and V is TRBV19; maybe TRBD1 (5 bases). The V end was cut by 3 bases, the J end by 0 bases, with 10 bases between. Per germline, CDR1 LNHDA and CDR2 SQIVND (reference sequence). The CDR3 has 15 residues. The CDR3 region is CASSIRDPSTDTQYF. The CDR3 DNA is TGTGCCAGTAGTATCAGGGATCCTAGCACAGATACGCAGTATTTT. Drawing the rest from reference TRBV19 and TRBJ2-3, the complete variable domain is DGGITQSPKYLFRKEGQNVTLSCEQNLNHDAMYWYRQDPGQGLRLIYYSQIVNDFQKGDIAEGYSVSREKKESFPLTVTSAQKNPTAFYLCASSIRDPSTDTQYFGPGTRLTVL.

The chain joins TRBV7-9 to TRBJ2-1, with 9 bases lining up with TRBD2. J lost 1 base, V lost 10 bases, and 17 bases had no gene match. The CDR3 runs 18 residues. Germline-derived CDR1 and CDR2 are SEHNR and FQNEAQ (reference sequence). The CDR3 sequence is CATHPVTSGQKSYNEQFF. The CDR3 bases are TGTGCCACACATCCCGTGACTAGCGGTCAGAAGTCCTACAATGAGCAGTTCTTC.

This clone showed up just once. The genes are TRBV6-5 and TRBJ2-5; TRBD1 matches at 9 bases. CDR3 length: 14 residues. Germline V CDR1 and CDR2: MNHEY, SVGAGI. V lost 6 bases and J lost 2; bases outside the gene matches: 4. The chain's CDR3 is CASSLGTGQETQYF. CDR3 sequence (DNA): TGTGCCAGCAGCCTTGGGACAGGGCAAGAGACCCAGTACTTC.

The rearrangement joins TRBV3-1 (or the pseudogene TRBV3-2) to TRBJ1-5; 7 positions agree with TRBD1. The CDR3 contains 15 residues. The junction had 7 bases not matched to a gene; V was cut back by 4 bases and J by 4 bases. In germline, CDR1 is LGHDT, CDR2 YNNKEL (reference sequence). This CDR3 reads CASSRGTAENQPQHF. CDR3 coding DNA: TGTGCCAGCAGCCGGGGGACAGCCGAGAATCAGCCCCAGCATTTT.

This chain connects TRBV11-2 to TRBJ1-2; TRBD1 aligns across 10 bases. Germline CDR1 and CDR2: SGHAT and FQNNGV. This CDR3 has 12 residues. With 9 bases clipped from V and 8 bases from J, the junction kept 6 bases outside the gene matches. The CDR3 region is CASRQGAEGYTF. The DNA of the CDR3 is TGTGCCAGTAGACAGGGGGCGGAAGGCTACACCTTC.

In DNA, the CDR3 is TGTGCCAGCAGCCAAGATCAGGGGCCTGGCACTGAAGCTTTCTTT. Protein: CASSQDQGPGTEAFF. The chain combines TRBV4-2 with TRBJ1-1; D is perhaps TRBD1 (6 bases). V was shortened by 0 bases and J by 4 bases, with 12 bases between the two germline ends. The CDR3 spans 15 residues. The germline V gene encodes CDR1 LGHNA and CDR2 YNFKEQ.

The chain couples TRBV30 to TRBJ2-6; 8 bases align to TRBD1. Germline V gives CDR1 GTSNPN, CDR2 SVGIG (reference sequence). The CDR3 consists of 16 residues. After removal of 8 bases from V and 0 bases from J, the junction contained 9 bases not matched to a gene. CDR3: CAVPRGPGSGANVLTF. CDR3 DNA sequence: TGTGCCGTTCCCAGGGGGCCGGGCTCTGGGGCCAACGTCCTGACTTTC.

J is TRBJ2-3 and V is TRBV30, with 10 bases matching TRBD2. Germline V lookup: CDR1 GTSNPN, CDR2 SVGIG (reference sequence). The V and J ends lost 8 bases and 6 bases, in that order; junction bases with no gene match: 11. CDR3 length equals 14 residues. The CDR3 loop reads CARGASSGSDTQYF. DNA for the CDR3: TGTGCCAGAGGGGCGTCTAGCGGGAGTGATACGCAGTATTTT.

The CDR3 DNA is TGTGCCAGCCCTGACAGAGAGAGGTGCTACGAGCAGTACTTC. It specifies CASPDRERCYEQYF. The rearrangement uses TRBV19 and TRBJ2-7, with D possibly TRBD1 on 5 matching bases. CDR3 length: 14 amino acids. Germline lookup yields CDR1 LNHDA and CDR2 SQIVND (reference sequence). Trimming took off 9 bases at V and 3 bases at J, with 18 bases between the two ends.

This clone was observed a handful of times. This sequence joins TRBV19 and TRBJ1-1, with 7 bases lining up with TRBD1. With V trimmed by 7 bases and J by 4 bases, 9 bases remained unmatched. The germline CDR1 and CDR2 sequences are LNHDA and SQIVND (reference sequence). The CDR3 has 14 amino acids. CDR3 in amino acids: CASTFTGVSTEAFF. Here the CDR3 DNA reads TGTGCCAGTACCTTCACAGGGGTCAGCACTGAAGCTTTCTTT.

The chain uses TRBV5-1 and TRBJ1-6; TRBD1 aligns across 9 bases. Unmatched junction bases numbered 12, after V lost 0 bases and J lost 11 bases. CDR1 SGHRS and CDR2 YFSETQ come from the germline V gene. The CDR3 has 17 residues. CDR3 DNA sequence: TGCGCCAGCAGCTTGGCCGGGACAGGGAACGGGCGTGCACCCCTCCACTTT. Amino acids: CASSLAGTGNGRAPLHF.

Here the CDR3 DNA reads TGCGCCAGCAGCCAAGAAGGTGGGGGGGGCTACAATGAGCAGTTCTTC. Translation: CASSQEGGGGYNEQFF. The chain uses TRBV4-3 and TRBJ2-1, with TRBD2 identical over 7 bases. J lost 3 bases, V lost 0 bases, and 5 bases had no gene match. There are 16 residues in the CDR3. Germline CDR1 LGHNA, CDR2 YSLEER.

V gene TRBV3-1 (or the pseudogene TRBV3-2) combines with J gene TRBJ1-5, with D possibly TRBD1 on 6 matching bases. Germline lookup yields CDR1 LGHDT and CDR2 YNNKEL (reference sequence). With 5 bases removed from V and 0 bases from J, the gap between germline ends came to 8 bases. The CDR3 runs 14 residues. The CDR3 sequence: CASSYRVSNQPQHF. The CDR3 region has the DNA TGTGCCAGCAGCTACAGGGTTAGCAATCAGCCCCAGCATTTT.

The chain links TRBV5-1 to TRBJ2-1; TRBD2 agrees at 13 bases. The germline V gene has CDR1 SGHRS and CDR2 YFSETQ. The trim removed 4 bases at V and 6 bases at J, leaving 4 bases unmatched. The CDR3 sequence is 15 residues long. The CDR3 loop reads CASSPGTSGANEQFF. The CDR3 coding sequence is TGCGCCAGCAGCCCAGGGACTAGCGGGGCCAATGAGCAGTTCTTC.

The chain uses TRBV2 and TRBJ1-4; D is undetermined. CDR1 is SNHLY and CDR2 is FYNNEI in the germline V gene. V lost 6 bases and J 3 bases, leaving 11 bases between the germline ends. The CDR3 has 14 residues. The CDR3 coding sequence is TGTGCCAGCAGGGGAGAGTTGTCTAATGAAAAACTGTTTTTT. Amino acids: CASRGELSNEKLFF.

The chain is built from TRBV10-3 and TRBJ2-2; possibly TRBD2 for D (5 bases). This CDR3 is 14 amino acids long. V gave up 7 bases and J gave up 3 bases, with 12 bases separating them. Germline values: CDR1 ENHRY, CDR2 SYGVKD. The CDR3 DNA reads as TGTGCCATCAACGCCGGGGTCGACACCGGGGAGCTGTTTTTT. Translated, it gives CAINAGVDTGELFF.

The chain links TRBV30 to TRBJ2-2; 10 bases are shared with TRBD2. The V gene's germline CDR1 is GTSNPN and CDR2 SVGIG (reference sequence). The CDR3 has 15 amino acids. V shed 8 bases and J 7 bases; nucleotides not matched to a gene: 13. CDR3 DNA sequence: TGTGCCGGATATCCTAGCGGGAGAGGAGGCGGGGAGCTGTTTTTT. The encoded protein is CAGYPSGRGGGELFF.

The chain uses TRBV7-2 and TRBJ2-5, with 10 bases lining up with TRBD2. The V gene's germline CDR1 is SGHTA and CDR2 FQGNSA. The junction had 8 bases not matched to a gene; V was cut back by 5 bases and J by 2 bases. The CDR3 contains 16 residues. The chain's CDR3 is CASSPEERGGQETQYF. The CDR3 DNA sequence: TGTGCCAGCAGCCCAGAGGAGCGGGGGGGACAAGAGACCCAGTACTTC.

This chain uses TRBV6-1 with TRBJ1-5; D unresolved. Germline CDR1 is MNHNS and CDR2 is SASEGT. The CDR3 sequence is 16 residues long. The V and J ends lost 0 bases and 3 bases respectively, with 12 bases between them. The CDR3 loop is CASSEARGSNNQPQHF. The CDR3 coding sequence is TGTGCCAGCAGTGAAGCGCGAGGGTCCAACAATCAGCCCCAGCATTTT.

There are a few counts of this clone. The chain uses TRBV5-1 and TRBJ2-1; 9 nucleotides match TRBD1. In germline, CDR1 is SGHRS, CDR2 YFSETQ. Trimming at V came to 4 bases and at J to 7 bases, leaving 9 bases not matched to a gene. CDR3 length: 15 amino acids. Here the CDR3 DNA reads TGCGCCAGCAGCGAGGGACAGGGTATCGTAAATGAGCAGTTCTTC. It translates to CASSEGQGIVNEQFF.

This clone showed up just a few times. This rearrangement joins TRBV10-3 to TRBJ1-2; D perhaps matches TRBD1 (6 bases). The ends were cut back, 11 bases at V and 5 bases at J, with 24 bases in the middle. The length of the CDR3 is 15 residues. CDR1 and CDR2 (germline): ENHRY, SYGVKD. In nucleotides, the CDR3 is TGTGCCGCATGGGGAGTTACAGGGTTCTTTTATGGCTACACCTTC. As protein: CAAWGVTGFFYGYTF.

The rearrangement joins TRBV19 to TRBJ2-3; 8 bases line up with TRBD1. The CDR3 length is 14 residues. The V and J ends lost 7 bases and 0 bases, in that order; junction bases with no gene match: 3. From germline, CDR1 is LNHDA and CDR2 SQIVND (reference sequence). Here the CDR3 reads CASTQGASTDTQYF. CDR3 DNA sequence: TGTGCCAGTACCCAGGGGGCAAGCACAGATACGCAGTATTTT.

V is TRBV4-2 and J is TRBJ2-5, with 8 positions matching TRBD1. After removal of 2 bases from V and 6 bases from J, the junction contained 11 bases not matched to a gene. Germline V gene lookup returns CDR1 LGHNA and CDR2 YNFKEQ. The CDR3 has 16 residues. The CDR3 DNA sequence: TGTGCCAGCAGCCAATCTCGGCAGGGGGCGGGGAAGACCCAGTACTTC. Its protein product is CASSQSRQGAGKTQYF.

V is TRBV7-2 and J is TRBJ2-3; 7 bases map to TRBD1. The V gene's germline CDR1 is SGHTA and CDR2 FQGNSA. V dropped 6 bases and J dropped 0; count of bases not matched to a gene: 6. The CDR3 length is 15 residues. As DNA, the CDR3 is TGTGCCAGCAGTAAACAGGGGATGAGCACAGATACGCAGTATTTT. Amino acids: CASSKQGMSTDTQYF.

J is TRBJ2-7 and V is TRBV4-3; D is unresolved. Trimming took 1 base from V and 3 from J, leaving 10 bases between them. Germline lookup yields CDR1 LGHNA and CDR2 YSLEER. The CDR3 is made up of 14 amino acids. The DNA for the CDR3 is TGCGCCAGCAGCCAAGCTGCCAGGAACTACGAGCAGTACTTC. Its protein is CASSQAARNYEQYF.

This chain links TRBV24-1 with TRBJ2-7, with 9 bases identical to TRBD2. The length of the CDR3 is 14 residues. Germline V CDR1 and CDR2: KGHDR, SFDVKD. The V and J ends lost 5 bases and 5 bases, in that order; junction bases with no gene match: 6. The CDR3 region has the DNA TGTGCCACCAGTGGGCCAGCGGGAGGTCACGAGCAGTACTTC. Protein sequence: CATSGPAGGHEQYF.

V gene TRBV7-2 combines with J gene TRBJ2-2; D is possibly TRBD2 (7 bases). Germline CDR1 and CDR2: SGHTA and FQGNSA. V was pared by 5 bases and J by 1 base, with 14 bases between. This CDR3 has 16 residues. The CDR3 coding sequence is TGTGCCAGCAGCAGATCGGGGGGCTGGAACACCGGGGAGCTGTTTTTT. Translation gives CASSRSGGWNTGELFF.

This chain joins TRBV5-1 and TRBJ1-3, with a tentative D call TRBD1 (6 bases). The CDR3 has 15 residues. CDR1 SGHRS and CDR2 YFSETQ come from the germline V gene. Trimming shortened V by 0 bases and J by 1 base, and 8 bases separated the two germline ends. CDR3 loop: CASSLGGTSGNTIYF. The CDR3 DNA sequence: TGCGCCAGCAGCTTGGGGGGGACATCTGGAAACACCATATATTTT.

This chain uses TRBV7-2 with TRBJ1-6, with 9 bases identical to TRBD1. The CDR3 totals 12 residues. J gave up 7 bases and V 11 bases, and 3 bases lay outside the gene matches. Germline loops: CDR1 SGHTA, CDR2 FQGNSA. CDR3 sequence reads: CARDRANSPLHF. CDR3 nucleotide sequence: TGTGCCCGGGACAGGGCGAATTCACCCCTCCACTTT. Together with reference TRBV7-2 and TRBJ1-6, the CDR3 gives the full variable domain: GAGVSQSPSNKVTEKGKDVELRCDPISGHTALYWYRQSLGQGLEFLIYFQGNSAPDKSGLPSDRFSAERTGGSVSTLTIQRTQQEDSAVYLCARDRANSPLHFGNGTRLTVT.

In DNA form, the CDR3 reads TGTGCCATCAGTGAGCCCCGGGACAGCTACACCGGGGAGCTGTTTTTT. Protein: CAISEPRDSYTGELFF. The J gene is TRBJ2-2, the V gene TRBV10-3, with TRBD1 matching over 7 bases. This CDR3 has 16 residues. Germline loops: CDR1 ENHRY, CDR2 SYGVKD. J lost 3 bases, V lost 2 bases, and 6 bases had no gene match.

The chain couples TRBV10-3 to TRBJ1-5, with unresolved D. Germline V gene sequence: CDR1 ENHRY, CDR2 SYGVKD. This CDR3 has 15 amino acids. The V end was cut by 10 bases, the J end by 0 bases, with 16 bases between. This CDR3 reads CATSAGDYSNQPQHF. CDR3 in DNA: TGTGCCACCAGCGCGGGAGACTATAGCAATCAGCCCCAGCATTTT.